These T cell receptor beta chains were read from a single sample in a study of spatial heterogeneity in lung cancer. TCRdb analysed the 5' RACE reads with MiXCR anew, one entry per CDR3 protein. This table has some 4,000 distinct CDR3 sequences, over 8.5% appearing once. Specimen: lung tumor tissue, collected at surgery. All receptors come from a male donor with early-stage non-small cell lung cancer. CDR3s include the opening cysteine and the closing phenylalanine or tryptophan. The D gene is left open where the match is weak. Only some rows state a clone size, as once, few, many or a class for expanded clones.

D: -
J: TRBJ2-7
size: medium-sized
V: TRBV6-2/TRBV6-3
CDR3: CASSYELGPYEQYF
DNA: TGTGCCAGCAGTTACGAGTTAGGTCCCTACGAGCAGTACTTC

D: -
J: TRBJ1-2
size: medium-sized
V: TRBV24-1
CDR3: CATSDLQGWGYTF
DNA: TGTGCCACCAGTGATCTACAGGGATGGGGCTACACCTTC

D: -
J: TRBJ2-1
size: medium-sized
V: TRBV2
CDR3: CAGALGPREQFF
DNA: TGTGCCGGGGCCTTAGGACCCCGTGAGCAGTTCTTC

D: -
J: TRBJ1-2
size: medium-sized
V: TRBV2
CDR3: CASSVAVDGYTF
DNA: TGTGCCAGCAGTGTTGCAGTGGATGGCTACACCTTC

D: TRBD1
J: TRBJ1-1
size: many
V: TRBV18
CDR3: CASSRRDRGDTEAFF
DNA: TGTGCCAGCTCAAGAAGGGACAGGGGTGACACTGAAGCTTTCTTT

D: TRBD2
J: TRBJ2-5
size: medium-sized
V: TRBV27
CDR3: CASSSRASSGPETQYF
DNA: TGTGCCAGCAGTTCTAGGGCGAGTAGCGGGCCGGAGACCCAGTACTTC

D: -
J: TRBJ2-7
size: medium-sized
V: TRBV7-2
CDR3: CASSLARGIGGEQYF
DNA: TGTGCCAGCAGCTTAGCGCGCGGTATCGGGGGCGAGCAGTACTTC

D: TRBD2
J: TRBJ2-7
size: many
V: TRBV20-1
CDR3: CSARTVTSGGYRYEQYF
DNA: TGCAGTGCTAGAACTGTGACTAGCGGGGGTTATCGCTACGAGCAGTACTTC

D: -
J: TRBJ1-2
size: -
V: TRBV6-1
CDR3: CASSEAVGGYYGYTF
DNA: TGTGCCAGCAGTGAAGCTGTGGGGGGCTACTATGGCTACACCTTC

D: TRBD2
J: TRBJ2-5
size: medium-sized
V: TRBV28
CDR3: CASSPPGGGAHETQYF
DNA: TGTGCCAGCAGTCCGCCGGGGGGAGGGGCGCATGAGACCCAGTACTTC

D: TRBD1
J: TRBJ2-7
size: medium-sized
V: TRBV28
CDR3: CASSRDSRLYEQYF
DNA: TGTGCCAGCAGTCGGGACAGTAGACTATACGAGCAGTACTTC

D: -
J: TRBJ2-7
size: medium-sized
V: TRBV2
CDR3: CASSTIKRGLSYEQYF
DNA: TGTGCCAGCAGTACGATCAAACGGGGGTTATCCTACGAGCAGTACTTC

D: -
J: TRBJ2-2
size: large
V: TRBV13
CDR3: CASSPPYTGELFF
DNA: TGTGCCAGCAGCCCCCCATACACCGGGGAGCTGTTTTTT

D: -
J: TRBJ2-7
size: medium-sized
V: TRBV7-9
CDR3: CASSLSASHEQYF
DNA: TGTGCCAGCAGCCTCTCTGCTAGTCACGAGCAGTACTTC

D: -
J: TRBJ1-1
size: medium-sized
V: TRBV5-1
CDR3: CASSLDPGNTEAFF
DNA: TGCGCCAGCAGCTTGGACCCAGGGAACACTGAAGCTTTCTTT

D: -
J: TRBJ1-5
size: many
V: TRBV20-1
CDR3: CSAAGTVSNQPQHF
DNA: TGCAGTGCCGCGGGGACGGTGAGCAATCAGCCCCAGCATTTT

D: -
J: TRBJ1-1
size: many
V: TRBV20-1
CDR3: CSAARNTEAFF
DNA: TGCAGTGCTGCCAGGAACACTGAAGCTTTCTTT

D: -
J: TRBJ1-6
size: large
V: TRBV6-6
CDR3: CASQPGETVPSPLHF
DNA: TGTGCCAGCCAACCGGGGGAGACAGTCCCTTCACCCCTCCACTTT

D: -
J: TRBJ2-5
size: medium-sized
V: TRBV7-8
CDR3: CASSPLGGAGQETQYF
DNA: TGTGCCAGCAGCCCCTTAGGGGGGGCAGGTCAAGAGACCCAGTACTTC

D: -
J: TRBJ2-7
size: large
V: TRBV7-9
CDR3: CASSPARGNHYEQYF
DNA: TGTGCCAGCAGCCCAGCCCGAGGGAATCACTACGAGCAGTACTTC

D: TRBD1
J: TRBJ2-7
size: medium-sized
V: TRBV7-2
CDR3: CASSLVGQGTYEQYF
DNA: TGTGCCAGCAGCCTAGTAGGACAGGGCACCTACGAGCAGTACTTC

D: -
J: TRBJ1-4
size: few
V: TRBV11-2
CDR3: CASSVSRRNGEKLFF
DNA: TGTGCCAGCAGCGTTAGCCGGAGAAACGGTGAAAAACTGTTTTTT

D: TRBD2
J: TRBJ2-3
size: medium-sized
V: TRBV10-2
CDR3: CASSDPAGGSDTQYF
DNA: TGCGCCAGCAGTGATCCAGCGGGGGGTTCAGATACGCAGTATTTT

D: TRBD1
J: TRBJ2-1
size: medium-sized
V: TRBV12-3/TRBV12-4
CDR3: CASSFRQGEGNEQFF
DNA: TGTGCCAGCAGTTTTCGACAGGGAGAGGGGAATGAGCAGTTCTTC

D: TRBD1
J: TRBJ1-2
size: large
V: TRBV5-4
CDR3: CASSSPGQGAKGYTF
DNA: TGTGCCAGCAGCTCCCCGGGACAGGGGGCCAAGGGCTACACCTTC

D: -
J: TRBJ2-5
size: medium-sized
V: TRBV5-1
CDR3: CASSLVPTVGEETQYF
DNA: TGCGCCAGCAGCTTGGTTCCGACAGTAGGGGAGGAGACCCAGTACTTC

D: -
J: TRBJ2-1
size: medium-sized
V: TRBV20-1
CDR3: CSARGSEGGGNEQFF
DNA: TGCAGTGCTAGAGGCTCAGAAGGGGGAGGGAATGAGCAGTTCTTC

D: TRBD1
J: TRBJ1-3
size: few
V: TRBV30
CDR3: CAWSLTGAWTGNTIYF
DNA: TGTGCCTGGAGTTTAACAGGGGCTTGGACTGGAAACACCATATATTTT

D: TRBD1
J: TRBJ1-4
size: many
V: TRBV5-6
CDR3: CASSLETGAVDEKLFF
DNA: TGTGCCAGCAGCTTGGAGACAGGGGCGGTGGATGAAAAACTGTTTTTT

D: -
J: TRBJ2-7
size: medium-sized
V: TRBV20-1
CDR3: CSARDLGGGLYEQYF
DNA: TGCAGTGCTAGAGATCTAGGCGGGGGCTTGTACGAGCAGTACTTC

D: -
J: TRBJ2-4
size: -
V: TRBV6-1
CDR3: CASSEFRSGAKNIQYF
DNA: TGTGCCAGCAGTGAATTCCGCTCGGGAGCCAAAAACATTCAGTACTTC

D: -
J: TRBJ2-5
size: large
V: TRBV24-1
CDR3: CATSVASAIVAQYF
DNA: TGTGCCACCAGTGTGGCTAGCGCCATTGTGGCCCAGTACTTC

D: TRBD2
J: TRBJ2-3
size: once
V: TRBV18
CDR3: CASSPPASGRGDTQYF
DNA: TGTGCCAGCTCACCACCGGCTAGCGGGAGGGGAGATACGCAGTATTTT

D: -
J: TRBJ2-3
size: many
V: TRBV20-1
CDR3: CSARGGGGWGTDTQYF
DNA: TGCAGTGCTAGGGGCGGTGGGGGTTGGGGTACAGATACGCAGTATTTT

D: -
J: TRBJ2-5
size: many
V: TRBV18
CDR3: CASSPGHETQYF
DNA: TGTGCCAGCTCACCCGGTCATGAGACCCAGTACTTC

D: TRBD1
J: TRBJ1-1
size: many
V: TRBV20-1
CDR3: CSARQGGTEAFF
DNA: TGCAGTGCTAGACAGGGGGGGACTGAAGCTTTCTTT

D: -
J: TRBJ2-7
size: medium-sized
V: TRBV20-1
CDR3: CSAIPPTSSYEQYF
DNA: TGCAGTGCTATCCCACCCACCTCCTCCTACGAGCAGTACTTC

D: TRBD2
J: TRBJ2-1
size: medium-sized
V: TRBV7-8
CDR3: CASSFQSGRDNEQFF
DNA: TGTGCCAGCAGCTTCCAAAGCGGGAGGGACAATGAGCAGTTCTTC

D: -
J: TRBJ2-3
size: -
V: TRBV10-3
CDR3: CAIRIQVEADTQYF
DNA: TGTGCCATCAGGATACAGGTGGAAGCGGATACGCAGTATTTT

D: TRBD2
J: TRBJ2-7
size: medium-sized
V: TRBV5-1
CDR3: CASSSPGLAGASEQYF
DNA: TGCGCCAGCAGCTCGCCCGGACTAGCGGGGGCTTCCGAGCAGTACTTC

D: -
J: TRBJ1-5
size: medium-sized
V: TRBV3-1
CDR3: CASSQAGQPQHF
DNA: TGTGCCAGCAGCCAAGCTGGTCAGCCCCAGCATTTT

D: TRBD1
J: TRBJ1-2
size: -
V: TRBV2
CDR3: CASEETGGVYGYTF
DNA: TGTGCCAGCGAAGAAACAGGGGGCGTCTATGGCTACACCTTC

D: -
J: TRBJ2-3
size: medium-sized
V: TRBV19
CDR3: CASRYTDTDTQYF
DNA: TGTGCCAGTAGATATACAGACACAGATACGCAGTATTTT

D: -
J: TRBJ2-3
size: -
V: TRBV29-1
CDR3: CSVEASGQSTDTQYF
DNA: TGCAGCGTTGAAGCCAGCGGGCAGAGCACAGATACGCAGTATTTT

D: TRBD2
J: TRBJ2-2
size: medium-sized
V: TRBV7-2
CDR3: CASSGTLAGGPATGELFF
DNA: TGTGCCAGCAGCGGTACCCTAGCGGGGGGGCCGGCCACCGGGGAGCTGTTTTTT

D: TRBD2
J: TRBJ2-3
size: medium-sized
V: TRBV7-9
CDR3: CASSLGLAGGSDTQYF
DNA: TGTGCCAGCAGCTTAGGGCTAGCGGGAGGTTCAGATACGCAGTATTTT

D: TRBD2
J: TRBJ2-1
size: medium-sized
V: TRBV6-2/TRBV6-3
CDR3: CASRTSGNNEQFF
DNA: TGTGCCAGCAGAACTAGCGGCAACAATGAGCAGTTCTTC

D: TRBD1
J: TRBJ2-5
size: medium-sized
V: TRBV29-1
CDR3: CSVTTGGLQTQYF
DNA: TGCAGCGTTACAACAGGGGGCTTACAGACCCAGTACTTC

D: TRBD2
J: TRBJ2-2
size: medium-sized
V: TRBV6-5
CDR3: CASSSGLAGVRELFF
DNA: TGTGCCAGCAGTTCCGGACTAGCGGGAGTACGAGAGCTGTTTTTT

D: -
J: TRBJ2-2
size: medium-sized
V: TRBV7-2
CDR3: CASSRTGGAGELFF
DNA: TGTGCCAGCAGCCGCACCGGTGGCGCCGGGGAGCTGTTTTTT

D: TRBD1
J: TRBJ2-1
size: medium-sized
V: TRBV9
CDR3: CASSAAGTGGWADNEQFF
DNA: TGTGCCAGCAGCGCCGCCGGGACAGGCGGATGGGCAGACAATGAGCAGTTCTTC

D: TRBD1
J: TRBJ2-1
size: many
V: TRBV6-5
CDR3: CASRRTGTSDEQFF
DNA: TGTGCCAGCAGGAGGACAGGGACGAGCGATGAGCAGTTCTTC

D: -
J: TRBJ2-5
size: -
V: TRBV12-3/TRBV12-4
CDR3: CASSFIREETQYF
DNA: TGTGCCAGCAGTTTTATCAGGGAAGAGACCCAGTACTTC

D: TRBD1
J: TRBJ1-2
size: medium-sized
V: TRBV28
CDR3: CASSFPEGRGHGGYTF
DNA: TGTGCCAGCAGTTTCCCCGAAGGCAGGGGGCACGGTGGCTACACCTTC

D: -
J: TRBJ2-5
size: few
V: TRBV20-1
CDR3: CSARDRMSLQETQYF
DNA: TGCAGTGCTAGAGATCGGATGAGTCTCCAAGAGACCCAGTACTTC

D: -
J: TRBJ2-6
size: medium-sized
V: TRBV5-5
CDR3: CASSRQGRGANVLTF
DNA: TGTGCCAGCAGCCGCCAGGGGCGCGGGGCCAACGTCCTGACTTTC